This T cell receptor (beta chain) was documented in a study of lymphopenia after photon versus proton radiotherapy. The study's findings and limits: Proton therapy kept repertoires fairly stable, unlike photons, which gained effector/memory cells.

V was clipped by 6 bases and J by 2 bases, with 17 bases between them. Germline lookup yields CDR1 SGHRS and CDR2 YFSETQ. This CDR3 comprises 15 residues. Of note for this clone: What it binds is not known. Other DNA sequences of this sample code for an identical CDR3.

The protocol was immunoSEQ multiplex PCR, while the TCRdb copy is restricted to in-frame clones and leaves out a portion. The repertoire includes tens of thousands of clones, about 85% of them detected once, and 18% sits in the top ten. The source was peripheral blood, collected from a patient treated with photon-based radiotherapy. The source of this sequence is a man aged 60 to 69 with pancreatic cancer. This sequence joins TRBV5-1 and TRBJ2-5; possible D gene TRBD2, 7 bases. The CDR3 loop is CASKAGGPVQETQYF. CDR3 DNA sequence: TGCGCCAGCAAGGCCGGGGGGCCAGTTCAAGAGACCCAGTACTTC. The full variable domain, in which reference TRBV5-1 and TRBJ2-5 provide the parts outside the CDR3, is KAGVTQTPRYLIKTRGQQVTLSCSPISGHRSVSWYQQTPGQGLQFLFEYFSETQRNKGNFPGRFSGRQFSNSRSEMNVSTLELGDSALYLCASKAGGPVQETQYFGPGTRLLVL.